Below, 18 T cell receptor beta chains from the same sample are listed, as sequenced in a study of response to subunit inactivated influenza vaccine (dated by TCRdb to the late 2010s). Library creation used RT-PCR. Sequencing instrument: Illumina HiSeq 2500. TCRdb ran its own pipeline on the public reads, namely fastp trimming at Q25 and MiXCR clone calling, and kept in-frame beta chains. Each entry is one CDR3 protein sequence, shown with its most common DNA and genes. The sample includes more than 400,000 distinct CDR3 sequences, with roughly 11% observed a single time. The top ten constitute approximately 12% of the sample. According to the study, the label for this sample's time point signals: approximately 47 days after influenza vaccine administration. Sequencing used PBMCs from blood, obtained roughly 47 days after vaccination. These receptors all stem from a man aged 45-60 years who received an inactivated influenza vaccine. Donor details come from another sample of the same person, matched by shared clones.

This clonotype was seen at least ten times. The chain joins TRBV20-1 to TRBJ2-7, with 11 nucleotides matching TRBD1. Germline V lookup: CDR1 DFQATT, CDR2 SNEGSKA (reference sequence). The V gene end was trimmed by 0 bases and the J gene end by 9 bases; junction bases not matched to a gene: 34. The CDR3 runs 23 residues. The CDR3 DNA is TGCAGTGCTAGAGATTTGGGACAGGGGGTGGCAAGGAATATAGATGAGTATGGCCCAGGGCAGTACTTC. This codes for CSARDLGQGVARNIDEYGPGQYF.

This clonotype was found a few times. The V and J genes are TRBV21-1 and TRBJ1-5. TRBV21-1 is classified as a pseudogene. The CDR3 sequence is 15 residues long. As DNA, the CDR3 is TGTGCCACCCCAAAGGCCCTTTATAGCAATCAGCCCCAGCATTTT. Residues: CATPKALYSNQPQHF.

The chain has TRBV28 and TRBJ1-3; D might be TRBD1 (6 bases). The V end lost 6 bases, the J end lost 2 bases, and 11 bases lay between the germline ends. Germline CDR1 is MDHEN and CDR2 is SYDVKM. This CDR3 comprises 14 residues. This chain's CDR3 is CASSPGAAGNTIYF. The CDR3 DNA sequence: TGTGCCAGCAGCCCAGGGGCAGCTGGAAACACCATATATTTT.

This clonotype was seen more than once but under ten times. This chain connects TRBV7-2 to TRBJ2-1, with D perhaps TRBD2 (5 bases). V lost 1 base and J 10 bases, leaving 14 bases between the germline ends. Germline V gene lookup returns CDR1 SGHTA and CDR2 FQGNSA. This CDR3 region has 14 residues. CDR3 DNA: TGTGCCAGCAGCTTAGAGCCGGAGGTCGGAGAGCAGTTCTTC. It is translated as CASSLEPEVGEQFF.

This clonotype turned up a few times. The V and J genes are TRBV2 and TRBJ2-2; maybe TRBD2 (5 bases). The CDR3 extends over 14 amino acids. Germline CDR1 SNHLY, CDR2 FYNNEI. Trimming shortened V by 1 base and J by 7 bases, and 10 bases separated the two germline ends. CDR3 in amino acids: CASSEVRGSGELFF. As DNA, the CDR3 is TGTGCCAGCAGTGAAGTTCGGGGAAGCGGGGAGCTGTTTTTT. Full variable domain (remainder filled in from reference TRBV2 and TRBJ2-2): EPEVTQTPSHQVTQMGQEVILRCVPISNHLYFYWYRQILGQKVEFLVSFYNNEISEKSEIFDDQFSVERPDGSNFTLKIRSTKLEDSAMYFCASSEVRGSGELFFGEGSRLTVL.

This clonotype has more than one count but fewer than ten. The rearrangement uses TRBV7-9 and TRBJ2-7, with D maybe TRBD1 (5 bases). The CDR3 is 14 amino acids. Trimming cost V 0 bases and J 3 bases, with 9 bases left between them. The V gene's germline CDR1 is SEHNR and CDR2 FQNEAQ (reference sequence). The CDR3 DNA follows: TGTGCCAGCAGCTTAGCGCCAGGGATCTACGAGCAGTACTTC. It codes for CASSLAPGIYEQYF.

The CDR3 is CSARSVIAGAHEQFF. Written as DNA, the CDR3 is TGCAGTGCTAGGTCGGTCATAGCGGGAGCTCATGAGCAGTTCTTC. This chain connects TRBV20-1 to TRBJ2-1; TRBD2 matches at 9 bases. This CDR3 region has 15 residues. The ends lost 3 bases at V and 8 bases at J; junction bases unmatched: 11. Germline CDR1 and CDR2: DFQATT and SNEGSKA (reference sequence).

This clonotype was recorded a few times. The V call is TRBV3-1, the J call TRBJ2-1; the match to TRBD1 covers 8 bases. Germline CDR1 LGHDT, CDR2 YNNKEL (reference sequence). V lost 4 bases to trimming and J lost 5 bases; unmatched junction nucleotides: 7. There are 15 residues in the CDR3. DNA of the CDR3: TGTGCCAGCAGCCGGGGACAGGTAGTCAACAATGAGCAGTTCTTC. This encodes CASSRGQVVNNEQFF.

The sample holds many counts of this clonotype. This sequence joins TRBV7-9 and TRBJ1-6; no reliable D call. Germline assignment: CDR1 SEHNR and CDR2 FQNEAQ (reference sequence). This CDR3 region has 12 residues. V lost 5 bases and J 10 bases, leaving 9 bases between the germline ends. CDR3 loop: CASSPGESPLHF. CDR3 nucleotide sequence: TGTGCCAGCAGCCCAGGAGAATCACCCCTCCACTTT.

This sequence joins TRBV29-1 and TRBJ1-3; TRBD1 might be the D (5 bases). This CDR3 has 12 residues. From germline, CDR1 is SQVTM and CDR2 ANQGSEA. The V end lost 6 bases, the J end lost 1 base, and 7 bases lay between the germline ends. CDR3 bases: TGCAGCGTGCAGGGATCTGGAAACACCATATATTTT. This encodes CSVQGSGNTIYF.

As for this clonotype: The junction does not match germline at one end; this may be a read error. The chain couples TRBV7-9 to TRBJ2-5, with TRBD2 identical over 7 bases. CDR3 length: 15 amino acids. In germline, CDR1 is SEHNR, CDR2 FQNEAQ (reference sequence). The CDR3 here is CASSLRGLDQEIQYF. The CDR3 DNA sequence: TGTGCCAGCAGCTTACGAGGACTAGACCAAGAGATCCAGTACTTC.

This clonotype was counted between two and nine times. The V and J genes are TRBV5-6 and TRBJ1-1, with D unclear. V shed 4 bases and J shed 0 bases, with 13 bases lying between them. The CDR3 covers 15 residues. The V gene's germline CDR1 is SGHDT and CDR2 YYEEEE. The CDR3 loop is CASSPMDGMNTEAFF. DNA for the CDR3: TGTGCCAGCAGCCCAATGGACGGTATGAACACTGAAGCTTTCTTT. Full variable domain (remainder filled in from reference TRBV5-6 and TRBJ1-1): DAGVTQSPTHLIKTRGQQVTLRCSPKSGHDTVSWYQQALGQGPQFIFQYYEEEERQRGNFPDRFSGHQFPNYSSELNVNALLLGDSALYLCASSPMDGMNTEAFFGQGTRLTVV.

V is TRBV24-1 and J is TRBJ2-3; D may be TRBD2 (6 bases). The CDR3 has 16 amino acids. The V end was cut by 3 bases, the J end by 0 bases, with 12 bases between. Per the germline V gene, CDR1 is KGHDR and CDR2 is SFDVKD. DNA for the CDR3: TGTGCCACCAGTGATCCGGGACTCCGAAGCACAGATACGCAGTATTTT. Translation: CATSDPGLRSTDTQYF.

At least ten counts were recorded for this clonotype. The chain uses TRBV12-3 or TRBV12-4 and TRBJ2-5; the D is unclear. Trimming removed 7 bases from V and 0 bases from J, with 12 bases in between. This CDR3 spans 14 amino acids. This CDR3 reads CASNKRHHQETQYF. CDR3 coding DNA: TGTGCCAGCAACAAAAGACACCACCAAGAGACCCAGTACTTC.

This chain links TRBV7-9 with TRBJ2-1, with TRBD2 identical over 10 bases. Germline loops: CDR1 SEHNR, CDR2 FQNEAQ (reference sequence). CDR3 length equals 16 residues. Trimming at V came to 0 bases and at J to 6 bases, leaving 5 bases not matched to a gene. This CDR3 reads CASSLASLAGSNEQFF. The CDR3 region has the DNA TGTGCCAGCAGCTTAGCTTCACTAGCGGGGTCCAATGAGCAGTTCTTC. The whole variable domain, filled in from reference TRBV7-9 and TRBJ2-1, reads DTGVSQNPRHKITKRGQNVTFRCDPISEHNRLYWYRQTLGQGPEFLTYFQNEAQLEKSRLLSDRFSAERPKGSFSTLEIQRTEQGDSAMYLCASSLASLAGSNEQFFGPGTRLTVL.

The chain recombines TRBV20-1 with TRBJ2-7, with D unclear. Germline assignment: CDR1 DFQATT and CDR2 SNEGSKA (reference sequence). The CDR3 sequence is 14 residues long. The V and J ends lost 5 bases and 6 bases respectively, with 20 bases between them. CDR3 DNA: TGCAGTGCTGCAAGGACCGCCGGCAGTTCCGAGCAGTACTTC. Translated: CSAARTAGSSEQYF.

The chain combines TRBV15 with TRBJ2-1; TRBD2 agrees at 10 bases. CDR3 length: 16 residues. CDR1 is LNHNV, CDR2 YYDKDF, per germline (reference sequence). V shed 0 bases and J 6 bases; nucleotides not matched to a gene: 5. In nucleotides, the CDR3 is TGTGCCACCAGCAGAGATCGAGCGGGAGGGCCCAATGAGCAGTTCTTC. It yields the protein CATSRDRAGGPNEQFF.

This clonotype has a count of ten or more. This chain joins TRBV7-9 and TRBJ2-7; no definite D call. There are 12 residues in the CDR3. The V gene's germline CDR1 is SEHNR and CDR2 FQNEAQ (reference sequence). V dropped 3 bases and J dropped 3 bases, with 6 bases sitting between them. DNA for the CDR3: TGTGCCAGCAGCTTGGACCTCTACGAGCAGTACTTC. Translation gives CASSLDLYEQYF.